Below, 19 T cell receptor beta chains from the same sample are listed, as sequenced in a study of blood T cell repertoires in COVID-19. This table comes from immunoSEQ multiplex PCR, and its TCRdb copy is limited to in-frame clones, with some not included. The sample consists of 150,000 to 180,000 clones, over 70% of them appearing once. Sequences were obtained from peripheral blood. These receptors came from a man in his fifties or sixties with acute or convalescent COVID-19.

The chain recombines TRBV5-4 with TRBJ2-3; D may be TRBD2 (6 bases). This CDR3 is built from 16 residues. Germline-derived CDR1 and CDR2 are SGHNT and YYREEE (reference sequence). V was clipped by 5 bases and J by 0 bases, with 16 bases between them. The CDR3 DNA reads TGTGCCAGCAGTTCTGGCGGGACCGCTAGCACAGATACGCAGTATTTT. Translation: CASSSGGTASTDTQYF.

CDR3 nucleotides: TGTGCCAGCAGCCCCAAACGGCGACAGGGCTCCTACGAGCAGTACTTC. This codes for CASSPKRRQGSYEQYF. V gene TRBV13 combines with J gene TRBJ2-7, with 7 positions matching TRBD1. The germline gives CDR1 PRHDT, CDR2 FYEKMQ (reference sequence). This CDR3 is built from 16 residues. J was trimmed by 0 bases and V by 5 bases; bases with no gene match: 10.

The chain carries TRBV9 and TRBJ1-5, with TRBD1 matching over 9 bases. CDR3 length: 16 residues. Germline values: CDR1 SGDLS, CDR2 YYNGEE. The V and J ends lost 4 bases and 3 bases, in that order; junction bases with no gene match: 8. CDR3 nucleotide sequence: TGTGCCAGCAGCACAGGACAGGGGTCCGACAATCAGCCCCAGCATTTT. As protein: CASSTGQGSDNQPQHF.

The chain is built from TRBV6-5 and TRBJ1-1, with 7 bases aligning to TRBD1. This CDR3 is built from 14 residues. Trimming at V came to 5 bases and at J to 1 base, leaving 4 bases not matched to a gene. Germline V lookup: CDR1 MNHEY, CDR2 SVGAGI. In nucleotides, the CDR3 is TGTGCCAGCAGTACGCGGACAGGGAACACTGAAGCTTTCTTT. Its protein product is CASSTRTGNTEAFF.

This chain uses TRBV24-1 with TRBJ2-1; possible D gene TRBD1, 6 bases. Germline V gene lookup returns CDR1 KGHDR and CDR2 SFDVKD. CDR3 length: 16 residues. V gave up 2 bases and J gave up 0 bases, with 10 bases separating them. CDR3 amino acids: CATSDWGQSSYNEQFF. The CDR3 coding sequence is TGTGCCACCAGTGATTGGGGGCAAAGCTCCTACAATGAGCAGTTCTTC.

This clone was recorded only once. The chain couples TRBV7-2 to TRBJ1-2; 10 bases line up with TRBD1. The J segment lost 4 bases and the V segment lost 5 bases, leaving 7 bases of the junction unmatched. Looked up from germline, CDR1 is SGHTA and CDR2 is FQGNSA. This CDR3 spans 15 amino acids. The CDR3 region has the DNA TGTGCCAGCAGCGAAGCCGGGACAGGGGCCTATGGCTACACCTTC. Its protein product is CASSEAGTGAYGYTF.

This clone was found a few times. This sequence joins TRBV19 and TRBJ1-6; D is perhaps TRBD1 (5 bases). The germline V gene encodes CDR1 LNHDA and CDR2 SQIVND (reference sequence). Trimming stripped 6 bases from V and 6 bases from J, with 12 bases between. The CDR3 contains 14 residues. The CDR3 spells CASRLGVLNSPLHF. For the CDR3, the DNA is TGTGCCAGTAGGCTAGGGGTCCTTAATTCACCCCTCCACTTT.

CDR3 bases: TGTGCCAGCTCTTACATGGACAGTACGTACAATGAGCAGTTCTTC. Translated: CASSYMDSTYNEQFF. The chain links TRBV9 to TRBJ2-1; a weak D match, TRBD1 (6 bases). Germline V gives CDR1 SGDLS, CDR2 YYNGEE. The CDR3 has 15 residues. V lost 7 bases to trimming and J lost 4 bases, with 18 bases between them.

The chain links TRBV6-5 to TRBJ2-5; TRBD2 agrees at 11 bases. V lost 6 bases, J lost 5 bases, and 2 bases stayed unmatched. Germline CDR1 and CDR2: MNHEY and SVGAGI. The CDR3 consists of 13 residues. This chain's CDR3 is CASSGTSGETQYF. CDR3 bases: TGTGCCAGCAGCGGGACTAGCGGTGAGACCCAGTACTTC.

J is TRBJ2-1 and V is TRBV5-4, with 9 bases matching TRBD2. J gave up 8 bases and V 4 bases, and 10 bases lay outside the gene matches. The CDR3 runs to 15 residues. Looked up from germline, CDR1 is SGHNT and CDR2 is YYREEE (reference sequence). DNA for the CDR3: TGTGCCAGCAGCCGTACCGGGACTAGCCTCGATGAGCAGTTCTTC. Translated, it gives CASSRTGTSLDEQFF.

The chain recombines TRBV27 with TRBJ2-3; TRBD1 agrees at 8 bases. The ends lost 4 bases at V and 2 bases at J; junction bases unmatched: 5. The CDR3 sequence is 15 residues long. In germline, CDR1 is MNHEY, CDR2 SMNVEV (reference sequence). CDR3 sequence (DNA): TGTGCCAGCAGTTCCTGGACAGGGATCACAGATACGCAGTATTTT. Translation gives CASSSWTGITDTQYF.

The chain combines TRBV11-2 with TRBJ2-7; 11 bases align to TRBD2. Trimming at V came to 3 bases and at J to 4 bases, leaving 2 bases not matched to a gene. There are 14 residues in the CDR3. Germline lookup yields CDR1 SGHAT and CDR2 FQNNGV. CDR3 loop: CASSFSGGVYEQYF. In nucleotides, the CDR3 is TGTGCCAGCAGCTTTAGCGGGGGGGTATACGAGCAGTACTTC.

The V call is TRBV7-2, the J call TRBJ2-1, with 8 bases aligning to TRBD1. From germline, CDR1 is SGHTA and CDR2 FQGNSA. Trimming took 2 bases from V and 3 from J; bases not matched to a gene: 3. The CDR3 covers 15 residues. The CDR3 bases are TGTGCCAGCAGCTTATCAGGGGGCAGCTACAATGAGCAGTTCTTC. Translating gives CASSLSGGSYNEQFF.

This clone turned up a few times. V usage is TRBV21-1 and J usage is TRBJ1-6; TRBD1 was called by the table and not checked on the DNA. TRBV21-1 has pseudogene status. The CDR3 is 16 amino acids. The CDR3 region has the DNA TGTGCCAGCAGCAACCTTTTCAGGGGGCTCAGTTCACCCCTCCACTTT. This translates into CASSNLFRGLSSPLHF.

The V call is TRBV5-4, the J call TRBJ2-5; TRBD2 matches 11 bases. The germline V gene has CDR1 SGHNT and CDR2 YYREEE (reference sequence). The trim removed 3 bases at V and 5 bases at J, leaving 12 bases unmatched. The CDR3 runs 17 residues. In DNA, the CDR3 is TGTGCCAGCAGCTCATGGCTAGCGGGGGGCTTGGGGGAGACCCAGTACTTC. It yields the protein CASSSWLAGGLGETQYF.

There are a few counts of this clone. The chain is built from TRBV28 and TRBJ1-5; 7 bases are a match to TRBD1. This CDR3 is built from 15 residues. Germline V CDR1 and CDR2: MDHEN, SYDVKM. The V gene end was trimmed by 3 bases and the J gene end by 3 bases; junction bases not matched to a gene: 5. The DNA for the CDR3 is TGTGCCAGCAGTTTTAGGGGGCTCTCCAATCAGCCCCAGCATTTT. It yields the protein CASSFRGLSNQPQHF. Full variable domain (outside the CDR3, taken from reference TRBV28 and TRBJ1-5): DVKVTQSSRYLVKRTGEKVFLECVQDMDHENMFWYRQDPGLGLRLIYFSYDVKMKEKGDIPEGYSVSREKKERFSLILESASTNQTSMYLCASSFRGLSNQPQHFGDGTRLSIL.

The chain recombines TRBV3-1 (or the pseudogene TRBV3-2) with TRBJ2-1; 8 nucleotides agree with TRBD2. The germline CDR1 and CDR2 sequences are LGHDT and YNNKEL (reference sequence). The CDR3 has 17 amino acids. Losses at the gene ends were 0 bases for V and 5 bases for J; bases not matched to a gene: 9. Here the CDR3 reads CASSQDQPGLEDNEQFF. In nucleotides, the CDR3 is TGTGCCAGCAGCCAAGACCAACCGGGACTAGAAGACAATGAGCAGTTCTTC.

The CDR3, as DNA: TGTGCCAGCAGCTTGGTAAGGGGGATGGGCAATGAGCAGTTCTTC. Translated, it gives CASSLVRGMGNEQFF. The chain employs TRBV5-5 and TRBJ2-1; TRBD1 is a possible D gene (6 bases). V was cut by 0 bases and J by 6 bases, with 13 bases left in between. Per the germline V gene, CDR1 is SGHKS and CDR2 is YYEKEE (reference sequence). The CDR3 runs to 15 residues.

The chain has TRBV28 and TRBJ1-2; 7 bases align to TRBD1. The J segment lost 3 bases and the V segment lost 4 bases, leaving 14 bases of the junction unmatched. The CDR3 spans 17 residues. The germline V gene has CDR1 MDHEN and CDR2 SYDVKM. The CDR3 DNA is TGTGCCAGCAGTTCCGTCTTCGACAGGGCCGGGGACTATGGCTACACCTTC. As protein: CASSSVFDRAGDYGYTF.